Listed below are T cell receptor beta chains from one sample, sequenced in a study of blood T cell repertoires in COVID-19. Method: immunoSEQ multiplex PCR; TCRdb's copy keeps in-frame clones and lacks some. The sample lists 200,000 to 300,000 clones; just under 90% were seen once. The sample consisted of PBMCs or T cells enriched from blood (not recorded which). The receptor set was obtained from a woman in her 30s with acute COVID-19. Each CDR3 is given with its conserved first and last residue. A D gene is named only where the DNA matches it firmly. The size entry is marked missing in some rows and otherwise reads once, few, many or a size class.

>TRBV28|NA|TRBJ2-2|NA|16
CASSFIRYLSTGELFF
TGTGCCAGCAGTTTTATTCGGTACCTTTCAACCGGGGAGCTGTTTTTT
>TRBV6-2/TRBV6-3|NA|TRBJ1-1|NA|13
CASSQSGNTEAFF
TGTGCCAGCAGCCAATCAGGGAACACTGAAGCTTTCTTT
>TRBV11-2|NA|TRBJ1-1|TRBD1|14
CASSYGTGYTEAFF
TGTGCCAGCAGCTATGGGACAGGGTACACTGAAGCTTTCTTT
>TRBV7-8|NA|TRBJ1-4|NA|16
CASSLRGRLANEKLFF
TGTGCCAGCAGCTTAAGGGGCCGGCTTGCAAATGAAAAACTGTTTTTT
>TRBV7-2|NA|TRBJ2-2|NA|14
CASSLNLNTGELFF
TGTGCCAGCAGCTTAAATCTTAACACCGGGGAGCTGTTTTTT
>TRBV4-2|NA|TRBJ2-3|TRBD2|18
CASSQGVVVGGAADTQYF
TGTGCCAGCAGCCAGGGGGTGGTAGTCGGGGGGGCCGCAGATACGCAGTATTTT
>TRBV30|NA|TRBJ1-2|TRBD1|13
CAWGTDWNYGYTF
TGTGCCTGGGGGACAGACTGGAACTATGGCTACACCTTC
>TRBV10-3|NA|TRBJ2-3|TRBD2|16
CAIRTSGGTSTDTQYF
TGTGCCATCAGGACTAGCGGGGGGACTAGCACAGATACGCAGTATTTT
>TRBV6-5|NA|TRBJ2-7|TRBD1|15
CASRPTGALRYEQYF
TGTGCCAGCAGACCGACAGGGGCGTTGAGGTACGAGCAGTACTTC
>TRBV6-4|NA|TRBJ2-6|NA|15
CASRGQGTGANVLTF
TGTGCCAGCAGGGGTCAGGGGACTGGGGCCAACGTCCTGACTTTC
>TRBV7-9|NA|TRBJ1-1|TRBD1|14
CASSWGQINTEAFF
TGTGCCAGCAGCTGGGGACAGATTAACACTGAAGCTTTCTTT
>TRBV4-1|once|TRBJ1-6|NA|14
CASSQRGLNSPLHF
TGCGCCAGCAGCCAGCGGGGTCTAAATTCACCCCTCCACTTT
>TRBV2|NA|TRBJ1-3|NA|17
CASSEGLEGGPGNTIYF
TGTGCCAGCAGTGAAGGCCTTGAAGGCGGTCCTGGAAACACCATATATTTT
>TRBV7-2|few|TRBJ2-1|NA|13
CASSLRGNNEQFF
TGTGCCAGCAGCTTAAGAGGCAACAATGAGCAGTTCTTC
>TRBV7-2|NA|TRBJ1-5|TRBD1|17
CASSLVGTGGSNQPQHF
TGTGCCAGCAGCTTAGTTGGGACAGGGGGGAGCAATCAGCCCCAGCATTTT
>TRBV25-1|NA|TRBJ1-5|NA|14
CASSDGGSNQPQHF
TGTGCCAGCAGCGACGGGGGGAGCAATCAGCCCCAGCATTTT
>TRBV2|NA|TRBJ1-5|TRBD1|14
CASSDGRGFQPQHF
TGTGCCAGCAGTGACGGCAGGGGGTTCCAGCCCCAGCATTTT
>TRBV14|NA|TRBJ1-2|NA|14
CASSQVRGGSGYTF
TGTGCCAGCAGCCAAGTCCGGGGGGGGTCTGGCTACACCTTC
>TRBV4-3|NA|TRBJ2-2|NA|16
CASSPKRGWSTGELFF
TGCGCCAGCAGCCCAAAGAGAGGGTGGAGCACCGGGGAGCTGTTTTTT
>TRBV25-1|NA|TRBJ2-7|TRBD2|13
CASRRGGAYEQYF
TGTGCCAGCAGACGTGGGGGGGCCTACGAGCAGTACTTC
>TRBV6-5|NA|TRBJ2-3|TRBD2|15
CASRLLAGSTDTQYF
TGTGCCAGCAGGCTACTAGCGGGGAGCACAGATACGCAGTATTTT
>TRBV3-1/TRBV3-2|NA|TRBJ1-2|TRBD1|16
CASSQGGQGGNYGYTF
TGTGCCAGCAGCCAGGGGGGACAGGGAGGTAACTATGGCTACACCTTC
>TRBV30|NA|TRBJ1-2|NA|16
CAWGLGKETSNYGYTF
TGTGCCTGGGGGCTCGGAAAGGAGACGTCTAACTATGGCTACACCTTC
>TRBV10-2|NA|TRBJ1-1|NA|14
CASSLGTTNTEAFF
TGCGCCAGCAGCCTCGGGACAACGAACACTGAAGCTTTCTTT
>TRBV6-5|NA|TRBJ1-1|NA|14
CASSPVEGYTEAFF
TGTGCCAGCAGTCCGGTGGAGGGTTACACTGAAGCTTTCTTT
>TRBV10-3|NA|TRBJ1-2|NA|15
CAIVPEAGHNYGYTF
TGTGCCATCGTCCCCGAGGCAGGGCATAACTATGGCTACACCTTC
>TRBV5-1|NA|TRBJ2-7|TRBD1|20
CASSADLTGTGGSRSYEQYF
TGCGCCAGCAGCGCAGATTTAACCGGGACAGGGGGCTCTCGGTCCTACGAGCAGTACTTC
>TRBV4-1|NA|TRBJ1-1|NA|16
CASSQPMGQGNTEAFF
TGCGCCAGCAGCCAGCCTATGGGGCAGGGGAACACTGAAGCTTTCTTT
>TRBV6-6|NA|TRBJ1-5|NA|18
CASSLAPVGEFGDQPQHF
TGTGCCAGCAGTCTAGCTCCGGTCGGCGAATTCGGCGATCAGCCCCAGCATTTT
>TRBV30|NA|TRBJ1-4|NA|13
CAYTRGQFEKLFF
TGTGCCTACACCAGAGGCCAATTTGAAAAACTGTTTTTT
>TRBV30|once|TRBJ1-4|NA|17
CAWRAGIRWGRNEKLFF
TGTGCCTGGAGGGCGGGAATTCGGTGGGGACGAAATGAAAAACTGTTTTTT
>TRBV2|NA|TRBJ1-1|NA|17
CASSLGVLQGWNTEAFF
TGTGCCAGCAGCCTAGGCGTGCTGCAGGGCTGGAACACTGAAGCTTTCTTT
>TRBV11-2|NA|TRBJ2-3|TRBD1|15
CASSQGQGATDTQYF
TGTGCCAGCAGCCAGGGACAGGGTGCCACAGATACGCAGTATTTT
>TRBV13|NA|TRBJ1-1|NA|14
CASSLVSVDTEAFF
TGTGCCAGCAGCTTAGTCTCCGTCGACACTGAAGCTTTCTTT
>TRBV19|NA|TRBJ1-4|NA|11
CASTFNEKLFF
TGTGCCAGTACCTTTAATGAAAAACTGTTTTTT
>TRBV25-1|NA|TRBJ1-1|NA|14
CASSALGGNTEAFF
TGTGCCAGCAGTGCCCTCGGGGGGAACACTGAAGCTTTCTTT
>TRBV5-6|NA|TRBJ2-6|TRBD1|19
CASSFFTGDLYYGANVLTF
TGTGCCAGCAGCTTCTTCACAGGGGACCTGTACTACGGGGCCAACGTCCTGACTTTC
>TRBV2|NA|TRBJ2-7|NA|13
CASRDMAPYEQYF
TGTGCCAGCCGGGATATGGCCCCCTACGAGCAGTACTTC
>TRBV10-2|NA|TRBJ2-1|TRBD2|16
CASRIFTGTSGNEQFF
TGCGCCAGCAGAATCTTCACCGGGACTAGCGGTAATGAGCAGTTCTTC
>TRBV5-6|NA|TRBJ2-7|NA|12
CASSTQTYEQYF
TGTGCCAGCAGCACGCAGACCTACGAGCAGTACTTC
>TRBV30|NA|TRBJ1-1|NA|13
CAWSMEGPPEAFF
TGTGCCTGGAGTATGGAGGGTCCCCCTGAAGCTTTCTTT
>TRBV6-2/TRBV6-3|few|TRBJ2-1|NA|14
CASSKGGPYNEQFF
TGTGCCAGCAGTAAGGGGGGGCCATACAATGAGCAGTTCTTC
>TRBV5-4|NA|TRBJ1-1|NA|13
CASSLLGGDEAFF
TGTGCCAGCAGCTTGTTGGGGGGGGATGAAGCTTTCTTT
>TRBV5-1|once|TRBJ1-4|TRBD1|16
CASSLAGQGSNEKLFF
TGCGCCAGCAGCTTGGCTGGACAGGGATCAAATGAAAAACTGTTTTTT
>TRBV4-3|NA|TRBJ2-1|TRBD1|16
CASSQAGTGVRNEQFF
TGCGCCAGCAGCCAAGCCGGGACAGGGGTGCGAAATGAGCAGTTCTTC
>TRBV28|NA|TRBJ2-4|NA|15
CASSLTARPKNIQYF
TGTGCCAGCAGTTTGACGGCCAGGCCTAAAAACATTCAGTACTTC
>TRBV5-6|NA|TRBJ2-3|NA|18
CASSPFGGGGFYTDTQYF
TGTGCCAGCAGCCCCTTTGGAGGCGGCGGGTTCTACACAGATACGCAGTATTTT
>TRBV4-3|NA|TRBJ1-1|NA|13
CASSHTQNTEAFF
TGCGCCAGCAGCCACACACAGAACACTGAAGCTTTCTTT